The rows below give T cell receptor beta chains drawn from one sample of a study of T cells in Graves' hyperthyroidism and ophthalmopathy. TCRdb redid the calling of the multiplex PCR reads with MiXCR, one entry per CDR3 protein. The data show more than 300,000 distinct CDR3 sequences, roughly 20% seen once. Sample: blood. The receptors shown here come from a man aged 18 to 29 with Graves' ophthalmopathy. Both conserved end residues are part of each CDR3. D genes are given only for firm matches. Size tells how often a clone was seen (once, few, many) or the class of an expanded clone, and some rows leave it out.

TRBJ1-5	-	TRBV12-3/TRBV12-4	-	CASSAGVGHSNQPQHF	TGTGCCAGCAGTGCAGGCGTGGGACATAGCAATCAGCCCCAGCATTTT
TRBJ1-1	-	TRBV29-1	few	CSVEEQGHTEAFF	TGCAGCGTTGAGGAACAGGGACACACTGAAGCTTTCTTT
TRBJ2-3	-	TRBV4-1	few	CASSQETSTDTQYF	TGCGCCAGCAGCCAAGAGACTAGCACAGATACGCAGTATTTT
TRBJ2-7	-	TRBV2	many	CASRGGHRSYEQYF	TGTGCCAGCAGGGGAGGACATCGCTCCTACGAGCAGTACTTC
TRBJ2-1	TRBD2	TRBV7-9	-	CASSPGLAGVYDEQFF	TGTGCCAGCAGCCCTGGACTAGCGGGAGTATACGATGAGCAGTTCTTC
TRBJ2-6	-	TRBV13	many	CASSSAGDSGANVLTF	TGTGCCAGCAGCTCAGCAGGGGACTCTGGGGCCAACGTCCTGACTTTC
TRBJ1-1	TRBD1	TRBV20-1	many	CSGGTGGRTEAFF	TGCAGTGGGGGGACAGGGGGCAGGACTGAAGCTTTCTTT
TRBJ2-3	TRBD1	TRBV10-3	many	CAIRQGASSDTQYF	TGTGCCATCAGACAGGGGGCGAGCTCAGATACGCAGTATTTT
TRBJ1-2	-	TRBV5-6	many	CASTVLTVYGYTF	TGTGCCAGCACCGTGTTGACGGTGTATGGCTACACCTTC
TRBJ1-2	-	TRBV5-1	-	CASTSDSIDYGYTF	TGCGCCAGCACCTCGGACAGTATTGACTATGGCTACACCTTC
TRBJ2-7	TRBD2	TRBV20-1	few	CSAKQLAGGTYEQYF	TGCAGTGCCAAACAACTAGCGGGGGGTACCTACGAGCAGTACTTC
TRBJ2-3	-	TRBV27	-	CASSPNFDTQYF	TGTGCCAGCAGTCCCAACTTTGATACGCAGTATTTT
TRBJ2-5	-	TRBV24-1	-	CATSDGSRETQYF	TGTGCCACCAGTGATGGGAGTCGGGAGACCCAGTACTTC
TRBJ1-2	-	TRBV27	few	CASSFLGLGGYTF	TGTGCCAGCAGTTTTCTGGGGCTTGGCGGCTACACCTTC
TRBJ2-5	TRBD1	TRBV11-2	many	CASSYFFRDRGSETQYF	TGTGCCAGCAGCTATTTCTTCCGGGACAGGGGTTCCGAGACCCAGTACTTC
TRBJ2-1	-	TRBV9	-	CASSVAPGGSEQFF	TGTGCCAGCAGCGTAGCTCCGGGGGGCAGTGAGCAGTTCTTC
TRBJ1-1	-	TRBV19	-	CASSPPSTDSMNTEAFF	TGTGCCAGTAGTCCCCCCTCGACAGATTCTATGAACACTGAAGCTTTCTTT
TRBJ2-7	-	TRBV9	-	CASSVQGGGGFYEQYF	TGTGCCAGCAGCGTACAGGGAGGGGGTGGATTCTACGAGCAGTACTTC
TRBJ2-5	TRBD2	TRBV7-9	few	CASSPWTSGGEIYQETQYF	TGTGCCAGCAGCCCGTGGACTAGCGGGGGGGAAATATACCAAGAGACCCAGTACTTC
TRBJ1-6	-	TRBV28	-	CASSLGYSYNSPLHF	TGTGCCAGCAGTTTAGGGTACAGCTATAATTCACCCCTCCACTTT
TRBJ2-3	-	TRBV12-3/TRBV12-4	few	CASSNPGHPSTDTQYF	TGTGCCAGCAGTAACCCGGGACACCCTAGCACAGATACGCAGTATTTT
TRBJ2-3	-	TRBV11-2	-	CASSPPRRGTDTQYF	TGTGCCAGCAGCCCTCCTCGCCGGGGCACAGATACGCAGTATTTT
TRBJ2-7	-	TRBV5-6	many	CASSLGYGRFGYEQYF	TGTGCCAGCAGCTTGGGATACGGACGTTTCGGCTACGAGCAGTACTTC
TRBJ1-1	-	TRBV19	-	CASSIVVKTEAFF	TGTGCCAGTAGTATAGTAGTAAAGACTGAAGCTTTCTTT
TRBJ2-3	TRBD2	TRBV7-9	few	CASSLISGGPDTQYF	TGTGCCAGCAGCTTAATCAGCGGGGGGCCAGATACGCAGTATTTT
TRBJ1-3	-	TRBV6-2/TRBV6-3	-	CASSVGLGYF	TGTGCCAGCAGTGTAGGATTGGGGTATTTT
TRBJ1-4	-	TRBV5-1	-	CASSLSGSSEKLFF	TGCGCCAGCAGCTTGTCGGGCTCGAGTGAAAAACTGTTTTTT
TRBJ1-4	-	TRBV19	-	CASSPTGTNEKLFF	TGTGCCAGTAGTCCCACAGGGACTAATGAAAAACTGTTTTTT
TRBJ1-1	-	TRBV20-1	many	CSARVVQGPTEAFF	TGCAGTGCTAGAGTGGTCCAGGGTCCCACTGAAGCTTTCTTT
TRBJ2-3	-	TRBV6-2/TRBV6-3	-	CASSYSKETDTQYF	TGTGCCAGCAGTTACTCCAAAGAGACAGATACGCAGTATTTT
TRBJ1-4	TRBD1	TRBV20-1	-	CSAREPYRGWEGEKLFF	TGCAGTGCTAGAGAACCTTACAGGGGGTGGGAAGGGGAAAAACTGTTTTTT
TRBJ1-1	-	TRBV9	few	CASSGGLYTEAFF	TGTGCCAGCAGCGGCGGGCTTTACACTGAAGCTTTCTTT
TRBJ1-5	-	TRBV18	many	CASSPSGVKNQPQHF	TGTGCCAGCTCACCTTCAGGAGTCAAGAATCAGCCCCAGCATTTT
TRBJ2-2	-	TRBV2	-	CASSRAGNTGELFF	TGTGCCAGCAGCAGGGCAGGGAACACCGGGGAGCTGTTTTTT
TRBJ1-4	TRBD1	TRBV7-7	few	CASSPRPGQGWEKLFF	TGTGCCAGCAGCCCCCGACCGGGACAGGGCTGGGAAAAACTGTTTTTT
TRBJ1-5	TRBD1	TRBV9	-	CASGGTGGQPQHF	TGTGCCAGCGGCGGGACAGGCGGTCAGCCCCAGCATTTT
TRBJ2-7	TRBD2	TRBV11-2	-	CASSPSGGLIYEQYF	TGTGCCAGCAGCCCTAGCGGTGGACTGATCTACGAGCAGTACTTC
TRBJ2-1	TRBD1	TRBV6-1	-	CASSPRAQGDPIRASYNEQFF	TGTGCCAGCTCACCCCGGGCACAGGGGGACCCCATTAGGGCGTCCTACAATGAGCAGTTCTTC
TRBJ2-3	TRBD2	TRBV10-3	few	CASKASGGGTDTQYF	TGTGCCAGCAAAGCTAGCGGGGGAGGCACAGATACGCAGTATTTT
TRBJ2-1	TRBD2	TRBV20-1	few	CSAPPSGGAYEQFF	TGCAGTGCGCCGCCTAGCGGGGGGGCATATGAGCAGTTCTTC
TRBJ2-1	TRBD2	TRBV7-9	-	CASSLTSDPEGEQFF	TGTGCCAGCAGCTTGACTAGCGACCCTGAGGGTGAGCAGTTCTTC
TRBJ1-6	TRBD1	TRBV6-2/TRBV6-3	-	CASSYRDRVLSYNSPLHF	TGTGCCAGCAGTTACAGGGACAGGGTGCTCTCCTATAATTCACCCCTCCACTTT